This TCR beta chain was sequenced in a study of cytomegalovirus exposure and HLA in healthy donors. Method: immunoSEQ multiplex PCR; TCRdb's copy keeps in-frame clones and lacks some. Here the sample spans some 210,000 clones, 80% to 90% being singletons. CDR1 LNHDA and CDR2 SQIVND come from the germline V gene (reference sequence). This CDR3 is built from 14 residues. Deletions cut 5 bases from V and 3 bases from J, with 12 bases between. This chain connects TRBV19 to TRBJ2-3, with D tentatively TRBD2 (5 bases). The specimen sequenced was PBMCs. The origin of this receptor is a woman under 30 in good health and CMV-seropositive. The CDR3, as DNA: TGTGCCAGTAGTCCCGGACCGGGGACAGATACGCAGTATTTT. It specifies CASSPGPGTDTQYF.